This T cell receptor beta chain comes out of a study of cytomegalovirus exposure and HLA in healthy donors. Study-level information: The same platform used for the 666 first-cohort repertoires was also used for the approximately 120 validation repertoires, as a later analysis reported. Study-wide findings and caveats: The TCR clusters that emerged in the first cohort tended, a later analysis found, to co-occur in the roughly 110 validation repertoires. There were some 150 TCR beta chains listed as cytomegalovirus-associated.

In the case of this clone: Its target is unknown.

The repertoire was sequenced with immunoSEQ multiplex PCR; TCRdb's copy has only in-frame clones and lacks some. The table lists approximately 54,000 clones, roughly nine tenths of them singletons. Germline CDR1 is SEHNR and CDR2 is FQNEAQ (reference sequence). The V end lost 5 bases, the J end lost 4 bases, and 20 bases lay between the germline ends. This CDR3 has 17 residues. It was the approximately 120-subject validation cohort, separate from the roughly 700-subject first cohort, to which the donors belonged. The V and J genes are TRBV7-9 and TRBJ2-2, with D perhaps matching TRBD2 (6 bases). The receptor was isolated from a woman aged 18-29 years in good health and CMV-seropositive. Material for sequencing was PBMCs. The CDR3 sequence: CASSPPRNSGFTGELFF. The CDR3, as DNA: TGTGCCAGCAGCCCCCCAAGGAATAGCGGTTTCACCGGGGAGCTGTTTTTT.